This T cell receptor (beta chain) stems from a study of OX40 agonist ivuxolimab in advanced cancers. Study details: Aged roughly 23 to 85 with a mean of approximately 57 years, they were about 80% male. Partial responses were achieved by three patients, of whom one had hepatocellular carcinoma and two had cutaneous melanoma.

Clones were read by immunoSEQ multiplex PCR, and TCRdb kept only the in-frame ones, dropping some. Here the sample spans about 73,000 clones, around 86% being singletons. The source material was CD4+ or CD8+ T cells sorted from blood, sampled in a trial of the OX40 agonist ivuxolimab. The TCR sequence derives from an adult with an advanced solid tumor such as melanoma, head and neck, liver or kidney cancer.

The CDR3 nucleotides are TGTGCCAGCAGCACACGGACTAGTCAGGGCGATGAGCAGTTCTTC. Translating gives CASSTRTSQGDEQFF. The chain joins TRBV7-9 to TRBJ2-1; TRBD2 matches 7 bases. The V gene end was trimmed by 5 bases and the J gene end by 8 bases; junction bases not matched to a gene: 12. The CDR3 has 15 amino acids. The germline CDR1 and CDR2 sequences are SEHNR and FQNEAQ (reference sequence).